This entry lists 13 T cell receptor beta chains sequenced from one sample in a study of blood T cell repertoires in COVID-19. This table comes from immunoSEQ multiplex PCR, and its TCRdb copy is limited to in-frame clones, with some not included. The data show about 140,000 clones, with around 88% seen just once and less than 2% held by the top ten. Source material: peripheral blood. These receptors all come from a woman aged 55-75 years with acute or convalescent COVID-19.

The V call is TRBV6-6, the J call TRBJ2-7; 9 nucleotides align to TRBD1. V shed 6 bases, J shed 5 bases, and the junction held 5 bases outside the gene matches. The CDR3 is 13 residues long. Germline CDR1 and CDR2: MNHNY and SVGAGI (reference sequence). CDR3 in amino acids: CASRQGQGHEQYF. For the CDR3, the DNA is TGTGCCAGCAGGCAGGGACAGGGCCACGAGCAGTACTTC.

The rearrangement uses TRBV7-8 and TRBJ1-5; D not certain. This CDR3 is built from 16 residues. Trimming stripped 2 bases from V and 0 bases from J, with 11 bases between. The germline V gene encodes CDR1 SGHVS and CDR2 FQNEAQ. The CDR3 loop is CASSLMRAFSNQPQHF. The DNA for the CDR3 is TGTGCCAGCAGCTTAATGAGGGCTTTTAGCAATCAGCCCCAGCATTTT.

This clone has just a few counts. J is TRBJ1-1 and V is TRBV27; 11 bases are a match to TRBD1. The CDR3 loop spans 13 amino acids. From germline, CDR1 is MNHEY and CDR2 SMNVEV (reference sequence). The V segment lost 0 bases and the J segment 12 bases; nucleotides outside the gene matches: 3. The CDR3 protein is CASSLSRDRGSFF. The CDR3 DNA reads as TGTGCCAGCAGTTTATCGCGGGACAGGGGGTCTTTCTTT.

V and J are TRBV4-3 and TRBJ2-3; 13 nucleotides line up with TRBD2. The CDR3 covers 19 residues. Per germline, CDR1 LGHNA and CDR2 YSLEER. The V and J ends lost 0 bases and 2 bases, in that order; junction bases with no gene match: 8. DNA of the CDR3: TGCGCCAGCAGCCAAGAGGTGACTAGCGGGGGGAGGACCACAGATACGCAGTATTTT. It specifies CASSQEVTSGGRTTDTQYF.

The chain links TRBV10-3 to TRBJ1-4; 7 bases align to TRBD1. Germline V gene lookup returns CDR1 ENHRY and CDR2 SYGVKD. V shed 6 bases and J 0 bases; nucleotides not matched to a gene: 10. The CDR3 is 17 residues long. Here the CDR3 DNA reads TGTGCCATCAGCAGCTTACGGGACAGTGCAACTAATGAAAAACTGTTTTTT. Protein: CAISSLRDSATNEKLFF.

The chain has TRBV3-1 (or the pseudogene TRBV3-2) and TRBJ1-5; D is undetermined. Germline loops: CDR1 LGHDT, CDR2 YNNKEL (reference sequence). Trimming pared 0 bases from V and 7 bases from J, leaving 10 bases between. This CDR3 has 14 residues. CDR3 in amino acids: CASSQDEHHQPQHF. DNA of the CDR3: TGTGCCAGCAGCCAAGATGAACACCACCAGCCCCAGCATTTT.

The genes are TRBV14 and TRBJ2-3; D is perhaps TRBD1 (5 bases). The CDR3 has 15 amino acids. Trimming left V 5 bases short and J 0 bases short, with 12 bases between. CDR1 and CDR2 (germline): SGHDN, FVKESK. This chain's CDR3 is CASSARQISTDTQYF. The DNA for the CDR3 is TGTGCCAGCAGCGCTCGACAGATAAGCACAGATACGCAGTATTTT.

The V and J genes are TRBV5-4 and TRBJ2-7; D possibly corresponds to TRBD1 (6 bases). This CDR3 is 15 amino acids long. The V end was cut by 4 bases, the J end by 3 bases, with 17 bases between. Per germline, CDR1 SGHNT and CDR2 YYREEE (reference sequence). CDR3 DNA sequence: TGTGCCAGCAGCGCCTGGGGCCAGGGGAACTACGAGCAGTACTTC. Amino acids: CASSAWGQGNYEQYF.

The chain links TRBV19 to TRBJ1-1; 8 nucleotides agree with TRBD1. The V segment lost 5 bases and the J segment 5 bases; nucleotides outside the gene matches: 4. CDR1 and CDR2 from the germline V gene are LNHDA and SQIVND (reference sequence). The CDR3 extends over 13 amino acids. CDR3 region: CASSFGQGTEAFF. In nucleotides, the CDR3 is TGTGCCAGTAGTTTCGGACAGGGAACTGAAGCTTTCTTT.

The chain employs TRBV5-4 and TRBJ2-5, with 10 bases identical to TRBD2. In germline, CDR1 is SGHNT, CDR2 YYREEE (reference sequence). The CDR3 spans 17 residues. Losses at the gene ends were 3 bases for V and 4 bases for J; bases not matched to a gene: 12. CDR3 protein: CASSWGRERGGGETQYF. CDR3 nucleotide sequence: TGTGCCAGCAGCTGGGGCCGGGAGCGGGGGGGCGGAGAGACCCAGTACTTC.

The genes are TRBV7-8 and TRBJ2-7; D is unclear. Germline V gives CDR1 SGHVS, CDR2 FQNEAQ. Trimming removed 1 base from V and 3 bases from J, with 7 bases in between. This CDR3 contains 13 residues. For the CDR3, the DNA is TGTGCCAGCAGCTTAGGTGGGCACTACGAGCAGTACTTC. This translates into CASSLGGHYEQYF.

The chain recombines TRBV29-1 with TRBJ1-3, with a possible D match to TRBD1 (5 bases). Germline-derived CDR1 and CDR2 are SQVTM and ANQGSEA. Trimming took off 3 bases at V and 4 bases at J, with 7 bases between the two ends. CDR3 length equals 12 residues. The CDR3 DNA reads as TGCAGCGTTGAGGAGGGGGGAAACACCATATATTTT. This sequence encodes CSVEEGGNTIYF.

This clone occurred once. This chain links TRBV6-2 or TRBV6-3 with TRBJ2-5, with TRBD2 as a possible D gene (6 bases). The CDR3 sequence is 15 residues long. V lost 6 bases, J lost 5 bases, and 19 bases lay in between. Germline V CDR1 and CDR2: MNHEY, SVGEGT. Written as DNA, the CDR3 is TGTGCCAGCAGCCCCGCCGGGAGCGCCAGGGAGACCCAGTACTTC. Amino acids: CASSPAGSARETQYF.